This T cell receptor (beta chain) stems from a study of blood T cell repertoires in COVID-19. The overall study: Specimens from acute and convalescent COVID-19 originated in the United States, Italy and Spain. PBMCs, B-cell-depleted T cells, or T cells provided the cDNA or gDNA that made up the material.

Original processing methods: Quantification of nucleated cells was approximated via reference gene primer amplification. Generated by immunoSEQ multiplex PCR, the TCRdb table keeps only in-frame clones and is missing some. V and J calls and clone size follow that table, whereas D and trimming were derived from the DNA. The profile shows 15,000 to 20,000 clones, about 88% of them singletons. Germline CDR1 SGDLS, CDR2 YYNGEE. Trimming cost V 6 bases and J 6 bases; bases outside gene matches: 10. This CDR3 region has 15 residues. Sequencing was carried out using peripheral blood. This clonotype was obtained from a man between 65 and 85 years old with acute or convalescent COVID-19. The chain joins TRBV9 to TRBJ1-1; 11 bases fit TRBD1. CDR3 coding DNA: TGTGCCAGCAACGAAGTCGGACAGGGGGCTTCTGAAGCTTTCTTT. Protein product: CASNEVGQGASEAFF.